This T cell receptor (beta chain) was sequenced during a study of shared clonotypes between healthy human individuals. In the study overall: There were three CD4 naive, three CD4 memory, two CD8 naive and one CD8 memory plates per donor.

In the CD4+ fraction, cells were divided into CD45RA+ naive and CD45RA-negative memory subsets. Clones were sequenced by immunoSEQ multiplex PCR, and TCRdb holds only the in-frame ones, with some missing. Of around 750,000 clones listed, 74% were seen once; the top ten hold about 1.8%. This clone was seen a few times. This sequence originates from a woman in her twenties or thirties in good health. Sequencing was done on a sample of memory CD4+ T cells sorted from blood. Sample subset: CD45RA-negative fraction.

This CDR3 reads CSVIRGTGANVLTF. CDR3 nucleotides: TGCAGCGTCATCAGGGGGACTGGGGCCAACGTCCTGACTTTC. V gene TRBV29-1 combines with J gene TRBJ2-6; 7 bases match TRBD1. V shed 6 bases and J 2 bases; nucleotides not matched to a gene: 4. Germline loops: CDR1 SQVTM, CDR2 ANQGSEA. CDR3 size: 14 residues.